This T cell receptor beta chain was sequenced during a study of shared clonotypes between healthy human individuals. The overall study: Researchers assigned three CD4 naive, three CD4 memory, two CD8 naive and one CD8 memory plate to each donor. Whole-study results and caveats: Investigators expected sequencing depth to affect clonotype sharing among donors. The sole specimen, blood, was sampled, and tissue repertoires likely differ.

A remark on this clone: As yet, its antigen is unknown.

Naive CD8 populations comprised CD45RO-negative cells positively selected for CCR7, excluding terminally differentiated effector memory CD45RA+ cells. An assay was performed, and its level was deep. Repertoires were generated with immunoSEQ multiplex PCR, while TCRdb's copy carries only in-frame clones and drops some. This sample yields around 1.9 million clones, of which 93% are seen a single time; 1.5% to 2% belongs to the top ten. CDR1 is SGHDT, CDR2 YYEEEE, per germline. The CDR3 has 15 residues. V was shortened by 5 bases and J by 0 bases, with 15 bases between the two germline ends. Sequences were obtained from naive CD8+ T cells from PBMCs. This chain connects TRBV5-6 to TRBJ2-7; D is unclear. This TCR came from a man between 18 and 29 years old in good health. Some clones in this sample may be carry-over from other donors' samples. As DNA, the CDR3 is TGTGCCAGCAGTCCGGCCGGCAGCCTCTCCTACGAGCAGTACTTC. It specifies CASSPAGSLSYEQYF.